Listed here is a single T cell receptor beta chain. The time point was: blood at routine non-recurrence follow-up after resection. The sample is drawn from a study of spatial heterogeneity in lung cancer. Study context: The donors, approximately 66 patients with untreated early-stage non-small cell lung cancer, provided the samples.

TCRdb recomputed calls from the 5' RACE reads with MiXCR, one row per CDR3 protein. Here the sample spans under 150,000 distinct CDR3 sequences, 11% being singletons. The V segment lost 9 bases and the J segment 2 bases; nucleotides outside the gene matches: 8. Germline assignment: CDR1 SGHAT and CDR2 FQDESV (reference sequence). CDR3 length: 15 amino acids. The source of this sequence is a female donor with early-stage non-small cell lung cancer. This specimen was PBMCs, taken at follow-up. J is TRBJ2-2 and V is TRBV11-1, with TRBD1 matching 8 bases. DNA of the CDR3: TGTGCCAGTAGAAAGGACAGGGCAAACACCGGGGAGCTGTTTTTT. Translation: CASRKDRANTGELFF.